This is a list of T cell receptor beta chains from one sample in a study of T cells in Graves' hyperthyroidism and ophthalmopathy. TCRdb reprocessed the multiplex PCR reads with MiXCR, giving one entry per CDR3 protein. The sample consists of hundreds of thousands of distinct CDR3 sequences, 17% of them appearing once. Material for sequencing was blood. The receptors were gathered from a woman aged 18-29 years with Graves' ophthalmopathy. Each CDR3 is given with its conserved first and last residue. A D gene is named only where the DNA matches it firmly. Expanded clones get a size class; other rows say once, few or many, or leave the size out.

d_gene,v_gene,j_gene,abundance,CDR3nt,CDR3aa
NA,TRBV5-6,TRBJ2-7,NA,TGTGCCAGCAGCCGTGATGGACAGATGACCTACGAGCAGTACTTC,CASSRDGQMTYEQYF
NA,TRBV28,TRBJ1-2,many,TGTGCCAGCAGTTTCCCCGGGGGTGGCTACACCTTC,CASSFPGGGYTF
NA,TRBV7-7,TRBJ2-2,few,TGTGCTAGCAGCTCCTCGGTGACCGGGGAGCTGTTTTTT,CASSSSVTGELFF
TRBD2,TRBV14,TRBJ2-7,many,TGTGCCAGCAGCCGGGGGACTAGCGGGACAAGCTACGAGCAGTACTTC,CASSRGTSGTSYEQYF
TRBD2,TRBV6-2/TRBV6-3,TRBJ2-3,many,TGTGCCAGCACCTGGACTAGCGGGAGAGGGGCGCAGTATTTT,CASTWTSGRGAQYF
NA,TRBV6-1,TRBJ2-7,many,TGTGCCAGCAGTGTGGATTCGAGTAAGTGGTACGAGCAGTACTTC,CASSVDSSKWYEQYF
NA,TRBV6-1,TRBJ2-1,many,TGTGCCAGCAGTGAAAGAAGGGGGGACAGTAGTCGGCTCTACAATGAGCAGTTCTTC,CASSERRGDSSRLYNEQFF
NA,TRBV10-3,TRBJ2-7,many,TGTGCCATCAGTGAGAGGAGAGAGCAGTACTTC,CAISERREQYF
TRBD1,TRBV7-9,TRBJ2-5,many,TGTGCCAGCAGCTTAGCGCAGACAGGGGGACAAGAGACCCAGTACTTC,CASSLAQTGGQETQYF
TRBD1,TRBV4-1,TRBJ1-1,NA,TGCGCCAGCAGCCAACGACAGGGATCGAACACTGAAGCTTTCTTT,CASSQRQGSNTEAFF
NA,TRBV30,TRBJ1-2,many,TGTGCCTGGAGGGTGACGGACAACTATGGCTACACCTTC,CAWRVTDNYGYTF
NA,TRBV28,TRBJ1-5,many,TGTGCCAGCAGTTTACAGGGATCGGGCAATCAGCCCCAGCATTTT,CASSLQGSGNQPQHF
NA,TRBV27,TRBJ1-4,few,TGTGCCAGTCAGGGATCAACTAATGAAAAACTGTTTTTT,CASQGSTNEKLFF
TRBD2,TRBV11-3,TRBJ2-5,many,TGTGCCAGCAGCTTAGGAGCAGCGGGGGGGCAGGAGACCCAGTACTTC,CASSLGAAGGQETQYF
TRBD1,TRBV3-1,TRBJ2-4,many,TGTGCCAGCAGCCATCTCGACAGGGGGCATGGAAACATTCAGTACTTC,CASSHLDRGHGNIQYF
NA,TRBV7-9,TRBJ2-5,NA,TGTGCCAGCAGCATTAATTTGATGGAGACCCAGTACTTC,CASSINLMETQYF
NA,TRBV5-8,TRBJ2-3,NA,TGTGCCAGCAGGGGCCGGCAGAGATACACAGATACGCAGTATTTT,CASRGRQRYTDTQYF
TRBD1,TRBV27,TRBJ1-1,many,TGTGCCAGCAGCTCTTCAGGGGGCACTGAAGCTTTCTTT,CASSSSGGTEAFF
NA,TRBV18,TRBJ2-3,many,TGTGCCAGCTCACCACCCGGGCCAGGGTCCGATACGCAGTATTTT,CASSPPGPGSDTQYF
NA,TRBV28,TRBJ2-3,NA,TGTGCCAGCAGTTGGGGGGGGGCCCTGTACACAGATACGCAGTATTTT,CASSWGGALYTDTQYF
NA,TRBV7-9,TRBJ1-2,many,TGTGCCAGCAGCAAAGACGGGGGGCGGAACTATGGCTACACCTTC,CASSKDGGRNYGYTF
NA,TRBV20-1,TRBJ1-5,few,TGCAGTGCTAGTGCACAGCATAGCAATCAGCCCCAGCATTTT,CSASAQHSNQPQHF
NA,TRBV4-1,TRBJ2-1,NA,TGCGCCAGCAGGGACAGTACCTACAATGAGCAGTTCTTC,CASRDSTYNEQFF
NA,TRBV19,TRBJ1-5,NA,TGTGCCAGCGGGACATTTCAGCCCCAGCATTTT,CASGTFQPQHF
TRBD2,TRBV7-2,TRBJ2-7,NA,TGTGCCAGCAGTTGGGGACTAGCGGGGGGGTACGAGCAGTACTTC,CASSWGLAGGYEQYF
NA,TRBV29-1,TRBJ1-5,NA,TGCAGCGTTGGGTCCTCGCGGGGGCTGAATCAGCCCCAGCATTTT,CSVGSSRGLNQPQHF
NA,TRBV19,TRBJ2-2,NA,TGTGCCAGTAGTATCGCCGGGGAGCTGTTTTTT,CASSIAGELFF
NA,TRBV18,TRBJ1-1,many,TGTGCCAGCAGCCCGGGGGTGAACACTGAAGCTTTCTTT,CASSPGVNTEAFF
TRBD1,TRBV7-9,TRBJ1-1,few,TGTGCCAGCACCGGGACAGGGAACACTGAAGCTTTCTTT,CASTGTGNTEAFF
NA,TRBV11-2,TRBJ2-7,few,TGTGCCAGCAGCCCCAGGTCTCGCTCCTACGAGCAGTACTTC,CASSPRSRSYEQYF
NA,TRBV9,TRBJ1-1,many,TGTGCCAGCAGTGCTTTTTTTGCGGACAGGAACACTGAAGCTTTCTTT,CASSAFFADRNTEAFF
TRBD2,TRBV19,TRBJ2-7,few,TGTGCCAGTAGTATGGGTGGTAGCGGGAGCTACGAGCAGTACTTC,CASSMGGSGSYEQYF
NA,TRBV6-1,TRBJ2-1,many,TGTGCCAGCAGTGAGGACATCGGGTACAATGAGCAGTTCTTC,CASSEDIGYNEQFF